The 24 T cell receptor beta chains presented below share a single source sample, sequenced in a study of blood T cell repertoires in COVID-19 (dated by TCRdb to the early 2020s). The library was built by means of the immunoSEQ multiplex PCR assay. TCRdb carries this immuneACCESS record with in-frame sequences only. Its versions omit some clonotypes, under half of them owing to an unresolved V gene in the studies checked, with the rest unexplained. This sample comprises about 140,000 clones, around 81% of them detected only once. More than 4% of the sample comes from the top ten. The material sequenced was peripheral blood. The source is a woman aged 45-60 years with acute or convalescent COVID-19.

The chain joins TRBV6-4 to TRBJ2-3; TRBD1 is a possible D gene (6 bases). Germline CDR1 is MRHNA and CDR2 is SNTAGT. The CDR3 runs to 15 residues. With 3 bases removed from V and 0 bases from J, the gap between germline ends came to 10 bases. Written as DNA, the CDR3 is TGTGCCAGCAGTGAACAGGGCACTAGCACAGATACGCAGTATTTT. Its translation is CASSEQGTSTDTQYF.

The chain carries TRBV6-6 and TRBJ1-1; D gene uncertain. The germline gives CDR1 MNHNY, CDR2 SVGAGI (reference sequence). V lost 4 bases, J lost 0 bases, and 9 bases lay in between. This CDR3 has 14 amino acids. The CDR3 DNA reads TGTGCCAGCAGTTTGTTTGGAGTGAACACTGAAGCTTTCTTT. It codes for CASSLFGVNTEAFF.

This rearrangement joins TRBV6-6 to TRBJ1-2; TRBD1 agrees at 8 bases. The length of the CDR3 is 15 residues. Germline CDR1 is MNHNY and CDR2 is SVGAGI (reference sequence). V lost 7 bases and J lost 0; bases outside the gene matches: 7. Here the CDR3 DNA reads TGTGCCAGCACCCAGACAGGGGAATCTAACTATGGCTACACCTTC. Protein product: CASTQTGESNYGYTF.

This clone was seen a few times. J is TRBJ1-1 and V is TRBV4-2; 7 bases are a match to TRBD1. The J segment lost 10 bases and the V segment lost 4 bases, leaving 9 bases of the junction unmatched. The CDR3 sequence is 13 residues long. Germline V gene sequence: CDR1 LGHNA, CDR2 YNFKEQ. The CDR3: CASSPIQGLGAFF. The CDR3 DNA reads TGTGCCAGCAGCCCAATACAGGGGCTAGGAGCTTTCTTT.

Regarding this clone: Additional DNA sequences in this sample encode the identical CDR3. The CDR3 nucleotides are TGTGCCAGTAGTATAGGCGACAGGTCTAATCAGCCCCAGCATTTT. This sequence encodes CASSIGDRSNQPQHF. V gene TRBV19 combines with J gene TRBJ1-5; D possibly corresponds to TRBD1 (6 bases). V was shortened by 1 base and J by 4 bases, with 11 bases between the two germline ends. Germline CDR1 reads LNHDA; CDR2 reads SQIVND (reference sequence). CDR3 size: 15 residues.

The chain employs TRBV4-3 and TRBJ1-2, with 9 bases lining up with TRBD1. The CDR3 extends over 16 amino acids. V shed 4 bases and J 10 bases; nucleotides not matched to a gene: 16. Germline V gives CDR1 LGHNA, CDR2 YSLEER. The CDR3 region has the DNA TGCGCCAGCAGCCCCACACCCCCGGGACAGGGACCTCCCTACACCTTC. The encoded protein is CASSPTPPGQGPPYTF.

A few counts support this clone. The rearrangement links TRBV19 to TRBJ1-5, with 7 bases lining up with TRBD1. CDR3 size: 16 residues. Germline V gives CDR1 LNHDA, CDR2 SQIVND (reference sequence). The junction had 7 bases not matched to a gene; V was cut back by 5 bases and J by 0 bases. The CDR3 sequence: CASSSKNRGSNQPQHF. DNA of the CDR3: TGTGCCAGTAGTTCGAAGAACAGGGGTAGCAATCAGCCCCAGCATTTT.

The rearrangement links TRBV5-5 to TRBJ1-1; 7 bases map to TRBD1. The germline V gene has CDR1 SGHKS and CDR2 YYEKEE (reference sequence). V shed 4 bases, J shed 1 base, and the junction held 4 bases outside the gene matches. The CDR3 loop spans 14 amino acids. The CDR3, as DNA: TGTGCCAGCAGCCGAGGGGGCGGGAACACTGAAGCTTTCTTT. Residues: CASSRGGGNTEAFF.

V and J are TRBV6-5 and TRBJ1-4; 9 nucleotides match TRBD1. Germline assignment: CDR1 MNHEY and CDR2 SVGAGI. V shed 6 bases and J 10 bases; nucleotides not matched to a gene: 3. The CDR3 is 12 residues long. In DNA form, the CDR3 reads TGTGCCAGCAGCCGGGACAGGGCAAAACTGTTTTTT. It codes for CASSRDRAKLFF.

The rearrangement uses TRBV18 and TRBJ1-1; possibly TRBD1 for D (5 bases). The CDR3 has 16 amino acids. Germline CDR1 reads KGHSH; CDR2 reads LQKENI. Between the trimmed V and J ends, which lost 2 bases and 1 base, there was a span of 14 bases. The DNA for the CDR3 is TGTGCCAGCTCACCAATGGATCTGGGGGGGAACACTGAAGCTTTCTTT. Protein: CASSPMDLGGNTEAFF.

The rearrangement uses TRBV5-1 and TRBJ1-6; TRBD1 matches 7 bases. V was clipped by 5 bases and J by 10 bases; unmatched bases: 9. CDR1 is SGHRS and CDR2 is YFSETQ in the germline V gene. This CDR3 is built from 14 residues. The CDR3 region is CASSPRTGDSPLHF. CDR3 DNA: TGCGCCAGCAGTCCTCGAACAGGGGACTCACCCCTCCACTTT.

This clone was found once. This sequence joins TRBV6-5 and TRBJ1-2; D is perhaps TRBD1 (5 bases). The germline gives CDR1 MNHEY, CDR2 SVGAGI. V gave up 6 bases and J gave up 3 bases, with 14 bases separating them. This CDR3 is 14 amino acids long. CDR3 DNA: TGTGCCAGCAGCGTAGGCAGGGAGGACTATGGCTACACCTTC. It translates to CASSVGREDYGYTF.

The chain joins TRBV5-5 to TRBJ1-3, with 11 bases fitting TRBD1. The V gene end was trimmed by 3 bases and the J gene end by 7 bases; junction bases not matched to a gene: 0. The CDR3 has 13 residues. Germline loops: CDR1 SGHKS, CDR2 YYEKEE (reference sequence). The CDR3 bases are TGTGCCAGCAGCTGGGACAGGGGGAACACCATATATTTT. Its translation is CASSWDRGNTIYF.

The chain links TRBV7-2 to TRBJ2-2; unclear D gene. The V gene's germline CDR1 is SGHTA and CDR2 FQGNSA. This CDR3 region has 12 residues. V was pared by 3 bases and J by 5 bases, with 4 bases between. CDR3 sequence reads: CASSLRTGELFF. In DNA form, the CDR3 reads TGTGCCAGCAGCTTGCGTACCGGGGAGCTGTTTTTT.

J is TRBJ2-3 and V is TRBV19; TRBD1 matches 11 bases. The length of the CDR3 is 15 residues. The V gene end was trimmed by 6 bases and the J gene end by 3 bases; junction bases not matched to a gene: 5. The germline CDR1 and CDR2 sequences are LNHDA and SQIVND (reference sequence). The CDR3 reads CASRFRDRGTDTQYF. The CDR3 nucleotides read TGTGCCAGTAGATTCCGGGACAGGGGGACAGATACGCAGTATTTT.

This sequence joins TRBV4-2 and TRBJ1-1; TRBD1 matches at 8 bases. After removal of 0 bases from V and 4 bases from J, the junction contained 10 bases not matched to a gene. The germline V gene has CDR1 LGHNA and CDR2 YNFKEQ. The CDR3 loop spans 17 amino acids. CDR3 coding DNA: TGTGCCAGCAGCCAAGAGACAGGGGAGGGTTTGGGCACTGAAGCTTTCTTT. Amino acids: CASSQETGEGLGTEAFF.

CDR3 in amino acids: CSVVTGIDGNQPQHF. In DNA, the CDR3 is TGCAGCGTTGTAACCGGGATTGATGGCAATCAGCCCCAGCATTTT. The chain uses TRBV29-1 and TRBJ1-5; D not certain. There are 15 residues in the CDR3. Germline V gives CDR1 SQVTM, CDR2 ANQGSEA. V lost 4 bases and J lost 2, with 15 bases in between.

V usage is TRBV5-4 and J usage is TRBJ1-1; TRBD1 might be the D (6 bases). Trimming shortened V by 2 bases and J by 0 bases, and 14 bases separated the two germline ends. CDR3 length: 16 amino acids. Germline V gene data show CDR1 as SGHNT and CDR2 as YYREEE (reference sequence). CDR3 bases: TGTGCCAGCAGCTTCCGCACAGGGACGTTGAACACTGAAGCTTTCTTT. It specifies CASSFRTGTLNTEAFF. Looking up the rest from reference TRBV5-4 and TRBJ1-1 gives the full variable domain: ETGVTQSPTHLIKTRGQQVTLRCSSQSGHNTVSWYQQALGQGPQFIFQYYREEENGRGNFPPRFSGLQFPNYSSELNVNALELDDSALYLCASSFRTGTLNTEAFFGQGTRLTVV.

The rearrangement joins TRBV7-6 to TRBJ2-2; TRBD1 matches 8 bases. The CDR3 covers 18 residues. Losses at the gene ends were 4 bases for V and 4 bases for J; bases not matched to a gene: 14. In germline, CDR1 is SGHVS, CDR2 FNYEAQ. The DNA of the CDR3 is TGTGCCAGCAGCTCCGGACAGGGTGGTAGTACGTTCACCGGGGAGCTGTTTTTT. The encoded protein is CASSSGQGGSTFTGELFF.

The chain uses TRBV12-5 and TRBJ1-2; D ambiguous. CDR3 length: 13 amino acids. With 0 bases removed from V and 7 bases from J, the gap between germline ends came to 9 bases. Germline V lookup: CDR1 LGHNT, CDR2 FRNRAP. CDR3 DNA sequence: TGTGCTAGTGGTTTGGTAGACCGGGGTGGCTACACCTTC. Protein product: CASGLVDRGGYTF.

The table lists this clone with a few counts. The V call is TRBV7-3, the J call TRBJ1-1; possible D gene TRBD1, 5 bases. The germline V gene encodes CDR1 SGHTA and CDR2 FQGTGA. The CDR3 consists of 14 residues. V was pared by 1 base and J by 4 bases, with 10 bases between. The CDR3 is CASSLNVQGTEAFF. The CDR3 nucleotides read TGTGCCAGCAGCTTAAACGTGCAGGGCACTGAAGCTTTCTTT.

This clone was detected only once. The chain carries TRBV5-6 and TRBJ1-1; possible D gene TRBD1, 6 bases. There are 14 residues in the CDR3. CDR1 is SGHDT and CDR2 is YYEEEE in the germline V gene. The germline V and J ends were trimmed by 2 bases and 1 base, with 9 bases remaining between them. CDR3 region: CASSFRGRNTEAFF. The CDR3 DNA follows: TGTGCCAGCAGCTTCAGGGGTCGGAACACTGAAGCTTTCTTT.

The CDR3 protein is CASSDPPGNTEAFF. The CDR3 DNA is TGTGCCAGCAGTGATCCCCCAGGGAACACTGAAGCTTTCTTT. The chain recombines TRBV2 with TRBJ1-1, with D unresolved. Germline values: CDR1 SNHLY, CDR2 FYNNEI. Trimming cost V 3 bases and J 1 base, with 9 bases left between them. The CDR3 is 14 amino acids.

V usage is TRBV29-1 and J usage is TRBJ1-2; 10 bases agree with TRBD1. With V trimmed by 1 base and J by 13 bases, 3 bases remained unmatched. The CDR3 contains 11 residues. Germline V lookup: CDR1 SQVTM, CDR2 ANQGSEA. The CDR3 nucleotides read TGCAGCGTTGAAGCGGGGACAGGGGTCACCTTC. Translated, it gives CSVEAGTGVTF.